The 3 T cell receptor beta chains listed next were all sequenced from one sample in a study of blood T cell repertoires in COVID-19. Sequencing used immunoSEQ multiplex PCR; TCRdb keeps in-frame clones, though not all of them. The repertoire includes 200,000 to 300,000 clones, around nine tenths of them detected once, and more than 6.5% sits in the top ten. The sequencing sample was made of peripheral blood. The receptors stem from a woman in her seventies with active or convalescent COVID-19.

V and J are TRBV7-2 and TRBJ1-5, with a tentative D call TRBD1 (5 bases). This CDR3 contains 17 residues. Germline CDR1 reads SGHTA; CDR2 reads FQGNSA. The V gene lost 5 bases and the J gene lost 0 bases, with 17 bases spanning the gap. The CDR3 loop is CASSLPQGSYSNQPQHF. DNA of the CDR3: TGTGCCAGCAGCCTACCCCAGGGTTCGTATAGCAATCAGCCCCAGCATTTT.

This clone was seen a single time. The chain employs TRBV11-2 and TRBJ1-5, with a tentative D call TRBD1 (6 bases). V gave up 5 bases and J gave up 5 bases, with 22 bases separating them. The germline gives CDR1 SGHAT, CDR2 FQNNGV. The CDR3 runs to 17 residues. CDR3 loop: CASSPSPPHRDHQPQHF. The CDR3 bases are TGTGCCAGCAGCCCTTCTCCCCCCCACAGGGATCATCAGCCCCAGCATTTT.

V usage is TRBV9 and J usage is TRBJ1-4; maybe TRBD1 (5 bases). The germline CDR1 and CDR2 sequences are SGDLS and YYNGEE. CDR3 length: 14 residues. V shed 0 bases and J shed 3 bases, with 6 bases lying between them. CDR3 in amino acids: CASSVGGPNEKLFF. The CDR3 DNA reads as TGTGCCAGCAGCGTAGGGGGCCCTAATGAAAAACTGTTTTTT.